The 23 T cell receptor beta chains reported below all come from one sample, sequenced in a study of blood T cell repertoires in COVID-19. Profiling relied on immunoSEQ multiplex PCR, and the TCRdb table lists in-frame clones only, not all of them. The sample records fewer than 350,000 clones, approximately 86% being singletons. Sequencing input: peripheral blood. The receptors come from a woman in her sixties or seventies with COVID-19, enrolled during active disease.

V usage is TRBV11-2 and J usage is TRBJ2-2; the D is unclear. Trimming took off 0 bases at V and 6 bases at J, with 11 bases between the two ends. CDR1 SGHAT and CDR2 FQNNGV come from the germline V gene. This CDR3 region has 15 residues. The CDR3 reads CASSLDLDEAGELFF. The CDR3 nucleotides are TGTGCCAGCAGCTTAGATCTTGACGAGGCCGGGGAGCTGTTTTTT.

The rearrangement joins TRBV9 to TRBJ2-7; the D gene is possibly TRBD1 (5 bases). CDR3 length equals 15 residues. The V and J ends lost 0 bases and 5 bases respectively, with 15 bases between them. The germline V gene encodes CDR1 SGDLS and CDR2 YYNGEE. CDR3 DNA sequence: TGTGCCAGCAGCGTAGATGGCAGGGTTGTCAACGAGCAGTACTTC. Translation gives CASSVDGRVVNEQYF. Supplemented by reference TRBV9 and TRBJ2-7, the full variable domain reads DSGVTQTPKHLITATGQRVTLRCSPRSGDLSVYWYQQSLDQGLQFLIQYYNGEERAKGNILERFSAQQFPDLHSELNLSSLELGDSALYFCASSVDGRVVNEQYFGPGTRLTVT.

The J gene is TRBJ1-1, the V gene TRBV10-1; 7 positions agree with TRBD1. Germline values: CDR1 WNHNN, CDR2 SYGVQD (reference sequence). CDR3 size: 13 residues. J gave up 6 bases and V 3 bases, and 4 bases lay outside the gene matches. CDR3 in DNA: TGCGCCAGCAGTGAATCTGACAGGGCTGAAGCTTTCTTT. This gives the protein CASSESDRAEAFF.

The chain recombines TRBV5-8 with TRBJ2-1, with 12 bases matching TRBD2. The trim removed 0 bases at V and 7 bases at J, leaving 2 bases unmatched. The CDR3 runs to 15 residues. The germline V gene has CDR1 SGHTS and CDR2 YDEGEE. The CDR3 DNA is TGTGCCAGCAGCTTGGGGACTAGCGGGGAGAATGAGCAGTTCTTC. Translation: CASSLGTSGENEQFF.

This clone was found once. The chain combines TRBV28 with TRBJ2-7; maybe TRBD2 (5 bases). Trimming pared 6 bases from V and 6 bases from J, leaving 18 bases between. Germline CDR1 is MDHEN and CDR2 is SYDVKM. This CDR3 comprises 14 residues. In DNA, the CDR3 is TGTGCCAGCAGCCCATCCCGGGGAAAGAGCGAGCAGTACTTC. This sequence encodes CASSPSRGKSEQYF. The full variable domain, completed using reference TRBV28 and TRBJ2-7, is DVKVTQSSRYLVKRTGEKVFLECVQDMDHENMFWYRQDPGLGLRLIYFSYDVKMKEKGDIPEGYSVSREKKERFSLILESASTNQTSMYLCASSPSRGKSEQYFGPGTRLTVT.

The chain combines TRBV7-9 with TRBJ2-7, with 10 bases fitting TRBD1. The length of the CDR3 is 13 residues. Per germline, CDR1 SEHNR and CDR2 FQNEAQ (reference sequence). The ends lost 4 bases at V and 4 bases at J; junction bases unmatched: 1. Here the CDR3 reads CASSSDRGYEQYF. The CDR3 DNA follows: TGTGCCAGCAGCTCGGACAGGGGGTACGAGCAGTACTTC.

The chain links TRBV5-1 to TRBJ2-2; 8 nucleotides align to TRBD2. Losses at the gene ends were 4 bases for V and 5 bases for J; bases not matched to a gene: 7. The length of the CDR3 is 15 residues. Germline CDR1 reads SGHRS; CDR2 reads YFSETQ. The CDR3: CASSPGLVVTGELFF. The CDR3, as DNA: TGCGCCAGCAGCCCGGGACTAGTGGTAACCGGGGAGCTGTTTTTT.

This clone has just one count. The chain joins TRBV24-1 to TRBJ2-3; 9 nucleotides align to TRBD2. The CDR3 contains 17 residues. The germline gives CDR1 KGHDR, CDR2 SFDVKD. V was clipped by 3 bases and J by 2 bases; unmatched bases: 8. CDR3 sequence reads: CATSDTGRGGFTDTQYF. CDR3 coding DNA: TGTGCCACCAGTGATACCGGGCGGGGGGGCTTCACAGATACGCAGTATTTT.

V usage is TRBV9 and J usage is TRBJ2-3, with TRBD1 matching over 7 bases. Germline V CDR1 and CDR2: SGDLS, YYNGEE. V lost 4 bases, J lost 7 bases, and 6 bases stayed unmatched. The CDR3 covers 13 residues. CDR3: CASSSPGGNTQYF. Here the CDR3 DNA reads TGTGCCAGCAGCTCCCCAGGGGGTAATACGCAGTATTTT.

The genes are TRBV4-1 and TRBJ2-2; 7 bases align to TRBD1. The germline V gene encodes CDR1 MGHRA and CDR2 YSYEKL. The CDR3 is 15 amino acids. Trimming took 4 bases from V and 2 from J; bases not matched to a gene: 4. The CDR3 protein is CASSPGTANTGELFF. CDR3 DNA: TGCGCCAGCAGCCCCGGGACAGCTAACACCGGGGAGCTGTTTTTT.

This clone appeared once. The sample contains more than one DNA sequence encoding this CDR3. The genes are TRBV5-1 and TRBJ1-4; maybe TRBD1 (5 bases). The germline gives CDR1 SGHRS, CDR2 YFSETQ. The CDR3 totals 14 residues. V shed 0 bases and J shed 6 bases, with 9 bases lying between them. The CDR3 spells CASSLGGGDEKLFF. The CDR3 DNA reads TGCGCCAGCAGCTTGGGTGGAGGGGATGAAAAACTGTTTTTT.

The chain uses TRBV5-6 and TRBJ1-4; no clear D gene. The CDR3 extends over 14 amino acids. In germline, CDR1 is SGHDT, CDR2 YYEEEE. Trimming removed 4 bases from V and 0 bases from J, with 7 bases in between. The CDR3 reads CASSPTTTNEKLFF. The CDR3 DNA follows: TGTGCCAGCAGCCCGACAACAACTAATGAAAAACTGTTTTTT.

The chain carries TRBV6-5 and TRBJ1-4, with D perhaps TRBD1 (5 bases). The V and J ends lost 7 bases and 3 bases respectively, with 9 bases between them. This CDR3 spans 13 amino acids. Germline CDR1 is MNHEY and CDR2 is SVGAGI. CDR3 sequence (DNA): TGTGCCAGCATGGGGGGTGCTAATGAAAAACTGTTTTTT. Protein: CASMGGANEKLFF.

The rearrangement joins TRBV4-3 to TRBJ2-4, with 7 bases that match TRBD2. This CDR3 contains 15 residues. V lost 5 bases to trimming and J lost 4 bases; unmatched junction nucleotides: 8. Germline V gene data show CDR1 as LGHNA and CDR2 as YSLEER. This chain's CDR3 is CASSLAGGTKNIQYF. The DNA of the CDR3 is TGCGCCAGCAGCTTAGCCGGGGGGACGAAAAACATTCAGTACTTC.

This chain joins TRBV28 and TRBJ1-2; maybe TRBD1 (6 bases). CDR1 and CDR2 from the germline V gene are MDHEN and SYDVKM. V was cut by 5 bases and J by 6 bases, with 10 bases left in between. The CDR3 loop spans 12 amino acids. The CDR3 loop reads CASSRQVHGYTF. The CDR3 coding sequence is TGTGCCAGCAGTCGACAGGTACATGGCTACACCTTC.

The chain couples TRBV3-1 (or the pseudogene TRBV3-2) to TRBJ2-1; TRBD1 agrees at 9 bases. The CDR3 runs to 16 residues. Germline CDR1 is LGHDT and CDR2 is YNNKEL (reference sequence). The trim removed 5 bases at V and 3 bases at J, leaving 8 bases unmatched. The CDR3 bases are TGTGCCAGCAGCTCGAAACAGGGGGCTATCTACAATGAGCAGTTCTTC. Protein sequence: CASSSKQGAIYNEQFF.

This chain connects TRBV2 to TRBJ1-2; D ambiguous. Per germline, CDR1 SNHLY and CDR2 FYNNEI. Between the trimmed V and J ends, which lost 8 bases and 8 bases, there was a span of 6 bases. This CDR3 has 9 residues. CDR3 nucleotide sequence: TGTGCCAGCTCGGGGGGCTACACCTTC. Amino acid sequence: CASSGGYTF.

The V call is TRBV28, the J call TRBJ1-1, with 7 positions matching TRBD1. In germline, CDR1 is MDHEN, CDR2 SYDVKM. V trimming: 6 bases; J trimming: 0 bases; junction bases outside the gene matches: 4. This CDR3 is 14 amino acids long. The CDR3 nucleotides read TGTGCCAGCAGCCTTAGGGGGCTGAACACTGAAGCTTTCTTT. Amino acid sequence: CASSLRGLNTEAFF.

V usage is TRBV21-1 and J usage is TRBJ1-1. TRBV21-1 constitutes a pseudogene. The CDR3 is made up of 16 amino acids. As DNA, the CDR3 is TGTGCCAGCCCCGAAGGGAAGGGTGAGGGTGGCACTGAAGCTTTCTTT. Its translation: CASPEGKGEGGTEAFF.

The rearrangement joins TRBV5-6 to TRBJ2-3; D is possibly TRBD2 (7 bases). The CDR3 covers 17 residues. Germline V gene data show CDR1 as SGHDT and CDR2 as YYEEEE. Trimming took off 0 bases at V and 2 bases at J, with 16 bases between the two ends. This CDR3 is CASSLGRGLSNTDTQYF. The CDR3 DNA reads as TGTGCCAGCAGCTTGGGGCGGGGGCTCAGTAACACAGATACGCAGTATTTT.

This sequence joins TRBV30 and TRBJ1-1, with no clear D. Trimming removed 3 bases at V and 0 bases at J, with 14 bases between. This CDR3 region has 15 residues. Looked up from germline, CDR1 is GTSNPN and CDR2 is SVGIG (reference sequence). CDR3 DNA sequence: TGTGCCTGGAGGGAGCCGGACTTCATGAACACTGAAGCTTTCTTT. This codes for CAWREPDFMNTEAFF.

The genes are TRBV4-3 and TRBJ2-3; 7 nucleotides align to TRBD1. Germline V CDR1 and CDR2: LGHNA, YSLEER. Unmatched junction bases numbered 3, after V lost 0 bases and J lost 3 bases. CDR3 size: 15 residues. The CDR3: CASSQEYRGTDTQYF. The CDR3 nucleotides read TGCGCCAGCAGCCAAGAATACAGGGGTACAGATACGCAGTATTTT.

CDR3: CSASRVVASGVYQETQYF. DNA for the CDR3: TGCAGTGCTAGTCGAGTTGTAGCCAGCGGGGTGTACCAAGAGACCCAGTACTTC. The J gene is TRBJ2-5, the V gene TRBV20-1, with 7 bases matching TRBD2. Germline CDR1 and CDR2: DFQATT and SNEGSKA (reference sequence). After removal of 3 bases from V and 0 bases from J, the junction contained 16 bases not matched to a gene. The CDR3 has 18 residues.